This T cell receptor (beta chain) was identified in a study of cytomegalovirus exposure and HLA in healthy donors. The study, taken as a whole, reports: Cytomegalovirus association was listed for about 160 TCR beta chains. Productive status was seen about 90% or about 30% of the time for most TCR beta V segments in an earlier analysis. The authors later found most CMV-associated TCR beta chains appeared HLA-restricted. The records held CMV serostatus as the only immune exposure information.

Points on this clone: As yet, its antigen is unknown.

Trimming shortened V by 6 bases and J by 4 bases, and 13 bases separated the two germline ends. The CDR3 consists of 14 residues. The germline gives CDR1 LGHNT, CDR2 FRNRAP. The PCR used 60 Vbeta and 13 Jbeta primers. Clones were sequenced by immunoSEQ multiplex PCR, and TCRdb holds only the in-frame ones, with some missing. Of 150,000 to 200,000 clones listed, 70% to 85% are singletons. The rearrangement joins TRBV12-5 to TRBJ2-1; D is undetermined. Sequencing input: PBMCs. The origin of this receptor is a boy younger than 10 in good health and CMV-seronegative. This CDR3 reads CASGLTGLYNEQFF. CDR3 nucleotide sequence: TGTGCTAGTGGCCTGACGGGTTTGTACAATGAGCAGTTCTTC.